Following are 21 T cell receptor beta chains from one sample sequenced in a study of blood T cell repertoires in COVID-19. Using immunoSEQ multiplex PCR, the repertoire was profiled, and TCRdb retains in-frame clones only, with some absent. The data contain 250,000 to 400,000 clones, around nine tenths of them singletons. Sequencing used peripheral blood. These receptors came from a man over 45 with active or convalescent COVID-19.

The chain has TRBV3-1 (or the pseudogene TRBV3-2) and TRBJ1-1, with D unclear. The CDR3 length is 14 residues. V dropped 1 base and J dropped 4 bases, with 10 bases sitting between them. Germline CDR1 reads LGHDT; CDR2 reads YNNKEL (reference sequence). The CDR3 loop reads CASSQVGGSTEAFF. DNA for the CDR3: TGTGCCAGCAGCCAAGTTGGTGGGAGCACTGAAGCTTTCTTT.

V is TRBV19 and J is TRBJ1-1; a weak D match, TRBD1 (6 bases). Deletions cut 6 bases from V and 5 bases from J, with 10 bases between. The germline gives CDR1 LNHDA, CDR2 SQIVND (reference sequence). The CDR3 contains 12 residues. The CDR3 spells CASSRGWTEAFF. Here the CDR3 DNA reads TGTGCCAGTAGCAGGGGATGGACTGAAGCTTTCTTT.

The V and J genes are TRBV19 and TRBJ1-2; D is perhaps TRBD1 (6 bases). Germline-derived CDR1 and CDR2 are LNHDA and SQIVND (reference sequence). This CDR3 contains 15 residues. Trimming shortened V by 3 bases and J by 2 bases, and 13 bases separated the two germline ends. The DNA for the CDR3 is TGTGCCAGTAGTATTTGGGCAGGGGAGAACTATGGCTACACCTTC. This translates into CASSIWAGENYGYTF.

There are a few counts of this clone. The V and J genes are TRBV5-6 and TRBJ2-7; TRBD1 matches at 7 bases. The junction had 11 bases not matched to a gene; V was cut back by 3 bases and J by 5 bases. CDR1 is SGHDT and CDR2 is YYEEEE in the germline V gene. The CDR3 loop spans 15 amino acids. The CDR3 nucleotides read TGTGCCAGCAGCTCAACAGAGACAGGGCACCACGAGCAGTACTTC. It yields the protein CASSSTETGHHEQYF.

This chain joins TRBV19 and TRBJ2-2, with 8 bases fitting TRBD1. The CDR3 sequence is 15 residues long. Germline-derived CDR1 and CDR2 are LNHDA and SQIVND (reference sequence). J was trimmed by 4 bases and V by 8 bases; bases with no gene match: 9. This chain's CDR3 is CASGPDRVGTGELFF. CDR3 sequence (DNA): TGTGCCAGTGGACCGGACAGGGTGGGCACCGGGGAGCTGTTTTTT.

V and J are TRBV5-6 and TRBJ2-7; 10 bases align to TRBD2. CDR3 size: 15 residues. Losses at the gene ends were 1 base for V and 2 bases for J; bases not matched to a gene: 3. The germline CDR1 and CDR2 sequences are SGHDT and YYEEEE. The CDR3 DNA follows: TGTGCCAGCAGCTTGCCAGGGACTAGCGCCTACGAGCAGTACTTC. Its protein is CASSLPGTSAYEQYF. The entire variable domain, with the rest obtained from reference TRBV5-6 and TRBJ2-7, is as follows: DAGVTQSPTHLIKTRGQQVTLRCSPKSGHDTVSWYQQALGQGPQFIFQYYEEEERQRGNFPDRFSGHQFPNYSSELNVNALLLGDSALYLCASSLPGTSAYEQYFGPGTRLTVT.

CDR3 amino acids: CASTKDSLNTIYF. The DNA of the CDR3 is TGTGCCAGCACCAAGGACAGTCTGAACACCATATATTTT. The rearrangement uses TRBV28 and TRBJ1-3, with a weak D call TRBD1 (6 bases). V was clipped by 7 bases and J by 7 bases, with 14 bases between them. Germline values: CDR1 MDHEN, CDR2 SYDVKM. The CDR3 contains 13 residues.

The chain's CDR3 is CASSAWGQGTNTIYF. The CDR3 DNA reads TGTGCCAGCAGTGCTTGGGGACAGGGGACGAACACCATATATTTT. The chain employs TRBV6-4 and TRBJ1-3; TRBD1 matches at 10 bases. CDR3 size: 15 residues. From germline, CDR1 is MRHNA and CDR2 SNTAGT. The trim removed 4 bases at V and 7 bases at J, leaving 7 bases unmatched.

The chain joins TRBV4-1 to TRBJ2-7; TRBD2 matches at 7 bases. V trimming: 1 base; J trimming: 12 bases; junction bases outside the gene matches: 6. The germline CDR1 and CDR2 sequences are MGHRA and YSYEKL. CDR3 length: 12 residues. The CDR3 reads CASSQAAGVPYF. The CDR3 nucleotides read TGCGCCAGCAGCCAAGCTGCGGGAGTGCCGTACTTC.

Of note for this clone: Other DNA sequences in this sample translate to the same CDR3. The gene calls are TRBV7-2 and TRBJ2-1; tentative D call: TRBD2 (6 bases). The V gene lost 3 bases and the J gene lost 4 bases, with 10 bases spanning the gap. Per germline, CDR1 SGHTA and CDR2 FQGNSA. This CDR3 comprises 14 residues. CDR3 sequence reads: CASSFSGGYNEQFF. Written as DNA, the CDR3 is TGTGCCAGCAGCTTCTCCGGGGGTTACAATGAGCAGTTCTTC.

CDR3 residues: CASSQDNRGGIQPQHF. DNA of the CDR3: TGCGCCAGCAGCCAAGATAACAGGGGAGGAATTCAGCCCCAGCATTTT. The chain links TRBV4-1 to TRBJ1-5; 7 bases align to TRBD1. The CDR3 is made up of 16 amino acids. V was clipped by 0 bases and J by 6 bases; unmatched bases: 8. The germline CDR1 and CDR2 sequences are MGHRA and YSYEKL.

V and J are TRBV6-5 and TRBJ2-7, with TRBD2 as a possible D gene (6 bases). This CDR3 is built from 13 residues. V lost 3 bases and J 6 bases, leaving 12 bases between the germline ends. CDR1 MNHEY and CDR2 SVGAGI come from the germline V gene. This CDR3 is CASSYRGGGEQYF. CDR3 nucleotides: TGTGCCAGCAGTTATCGGGGAGGAGGCGAGCAGTACTTC.

The chain employs TRBV5-1 and TRBJ2-2, with no clear D. The CDR3 consists of 14 residues. Germline values: CDR1 SGHRS, CDR2 YFSETQ. Trimming cost V 3 bases and J 1 base, with 7 bases left between them. The CDR3 protein is CASSYSRNTGELFF. The DNA for the CDR3 is TGCGCCAGCAGCTACAGCAGGAACACCGGGGAGCTGTTTTTT.

V and J are TRBV5-1 and TRBJ2-1, with 9 bases that match TRBD2. Looked up from germline, CDR1 is SGHRS and CDR2 is YFSETQ. The trim removed 3 bases at V and 3 bases at J, leaving 7 bases unmatched. CDR3 length equals 16 residues. The CDR3 nucleotides read TGCGCCAGCAGCTCCCGACTAGCGGACCTCTACAATGAGCAGTTCTTC. It encodes CASSSRLADLYNEQFF.

This chain connects TRBV18 to TRBJ1-2; D is uncertain. The ends were cut back, 2 bases at V and 0 bases at J, with 10 bases in the middle. The CDR3 is made up of 15 amino acids. CDR1 is KGHSH and CDR2 is LQKENI in the germline V gene. CDR3 amino acids: CASSPGAEANYGYTF. CDR3 DNA sequence: TGTGCCAGCTCACCAGGCGCAGAGGCTAACTATGGCTACACCTTC. The full variable domain, its missing parts supplied by reference TRBV18 and TRBJ1-2, is NAGVMQNPRHLVRRRGQEARLRCSPMKGHSHVYWYRQLPEEGLKFMVYLQKENIIDESGMPKERFSAEFPKEGPSILRIQQVVRGDSAAYFCASSPGAEANYGYTFGSGTRLTVV.

This clone was seen once. The rearrangement uses TRBV7-8 and TRBJ1-2; TRBD1 aligns across 8 bases. Germline values: CDR1 SGHVS, CDR2 FQNEAQ. CDR3 length: 12 amino acids. J gave up 8 bases and V 5 bases, and 4 bases lay outside the gene matches. CDR3 in DNA: TGTGCCAGCAGCCTGGGGACAGGCGGCTACACCTTC. It specifies CASSLGTGGYTF. Full variable domain (outside the CDR3, taken from reference TRBV7-8 and TRBJ1-2): GAGVSQSPRYKVAKRGQDVALRCDPISGHVSLFWYQQALGQGPEFLTYFQNEAQLDKSGLPSDRFFAERPEGSVSTLKIQRTQQEDSAVYLCASSLGTGGYTFGSGTRLTVV.

This clone was observed a single time. This chain connects TRBV6-1 to TRBJ1-5, with D possibly TRBD1 on 5 matching bases. This CDR3 contains 14 residues. In germline, CDR1 is MNHNS, CDR2 SASEGT. The V gene lost 1 base and the J gene lost 3 bases, with 7 bases spanning the gap. Here the CDR3 DNA reads TGTGCCAGCAGTGAAGGACAGTTCAATCAGCCCCAGCATTTT. Its protein product is CASSEGQFNQPQHF.

The chain carries TRBV2 and TRBJ1-5; TRBD1 is a possible D gene (6 bases). CDR3 length: 14 residues. Germline CDR1 is SNHLY and CDR2 is FYNNEI. V shed 5 bases and J shed 3 bases, with 11 bases lying between them. CDR3 sequence reads: CASSFGQINQPQHF. The CDR3, as DNA: TGTGCCAGCAGTTTCGGACAGATCAATCAGCCCCAGCATTTT.

V usage is TRBV5-1 and J usage is TRBJ2-2; 8 positions agree with TRBD2. This CDR3 is 15 amino acids long. Germline V gene sequence: CDR1 SGHRS, CDR2 YFSETQ. The V gene end was trimmed by 3 bases and the J gene end by 4 bases; junction bases not matched to a gene: 5. The CDR3 nucleotides read TGCGCCAGCAGCTGGGGACTAGAGTTCACCGGGGAGCTGTTTTTT. Amino acid sequence: CASSWGLEFTGELFF.

The chain is built from TRBV7-9 and TRBJ2-1, with TRBD1 identical over 7 bases. CDR1 is SEHNR, CDR2 FQNEAQ, per germline (reference sequence). There are 17 residues in the CDR3. Trimming cost V 7 bases and J 0 bases; bases outside gene matches: 12. CDR3 amino acids: CASNKPGTASSYNEQFF. Here the CDR3 DNA reads TGTGCCAGCAACAAACCAGGGACAGCCAGCTCCTACAATGAGCAGTTCTTC.

V usage is TRBV5-1 and J usage is TRBJ2-1; the D gene is possibly TRBD2 (5 bases). This CDR3 region has 17 residues. With 4 bases removed from V and 0 bases from J, the gap between germline ends came to 17 bases. The germline V gene encodes CDR1 SGHRS and CDR2 YFSETQ. The CDR3 bases are TGCGCCAGCAGCGACCGACCAGAGCGGAGCTCCTACAATGAGCAGTTCTTC. Translating gives CASSDRPERSSYNEQFF.